The 20 T cell receptor beta chains below were found in one sample sequenced in a study of CD8 T cells in ankylosing spondylitis. General study points: Made up of about eight highly homologous variants, a TCR beta motif appeared characteristic of ankylosing spondylitis blood.

What these receptors recognize is not known. MiXCR, applied by TCRdb to the 5' RACE reads, yields one record per CDR3 protein. The profile covers about 450,000 distinct CDR3 sequences, with 25% to 30% appearing a single time and over 0.8% taken by the ten largest. Sequencing input: blood, either unsorted or a sorted T cell fraction (not recorded which). Receptors originate from a male donor with ankylosing spondylitis.

Only a few counts were recorded for this clonotype. The chain carries TRBV24-1 and TRBJ1-2, with 12 bases fitting TRBD1. V was pared by 3 bases and J by 6 bases, with 10 bases of the junction left unmatched. The CDR3 has 17 amino acids. CDR1 KGHDR and CDR2 SFDVKD come from the germline V gene. This CDR3 is CATSDADRDRGRNGYTF. DNA of the CDR3: TGTGCCACCAGTGATGCGGACCGGGACAGGGGGCGAAATGGCTACACCTTC.

This clonotype was observed a handful of times. The rearrangement links TRBV5-1 to TRBJ2-7, with D unresolved. V was cut by 2 bases and J by 5 bases, with 11 bases left in between. The CDR3 length is 13 residues. Germline V CDR1 and CDR2: SGHRS, YFSETQ. The CDR3, as DNA: TGCGCCAGCAGCTTAGGGCCTTTGAACGAGCAGTACGTC. Translated, it gives CASSLGPLNEQYV.

This sequence joins TRBV4-2 and TRBJ2-7; D is perhaps TRBD1 (6 bases). Trimming left V 2 bases short and J 2 bases short, with 16 bases between. The germline V gene has CDR1 LGHNA and CDR2 YNFKEQ. The CDR3 has 16 amino acids. Here the CDR3 reads CASSQYGEQGAYEQYF. The CDR3 DNA sequence: TGTGCCAGCAGCCAATATGGGGAACAGGGCGCCTACGAGCAGTACTTC.

In its sample, this clonotype was seen a few times. This chain links TRBV3-1 with TRBJ2-1, with D perhaps matching TRBD2 (6 bases). V was pared by 5 bases and J by 7 bases, with 9 bases between. Germline CDR1 is LGHDT and CDR2 is YNNKEL (reference sequence). This CDR3 spans 12 amino acids. The CDR3 nucleotides are TGTGCCAGCAGCTATCTAGCGAATGAGCAGTTCTTC. This encodes CASSYLANEQFF.

The genes are TRBV20-1 and TRBJ1-1; a possible D gene is TRBD1 (6 bases). The CDR3 totals 13 residues. Germline CDR1 DFQATT, CDR2 SNEGSKA (reference sequence). Trimming shortened V by 6 bases and J by 1 base, and 12 bases separated the two germline ends. This chain's CDR3 is CSARGDPNTEAFF. CDR3 DNA sequence: TGCAGTGCAAGGGGGGACCCGAACACTGAAGCTTTCTTT.

The rearrangement links TRBV20-1 to TRBJ2-1; 11 bases map to TRBD2. There are 17 residues in the CDR3. Germline trimming cut 1 base from V and 4 bases from J; bases unmatched to any gene: 9. Germline V gene data show CDR1 as DFQATT and CDR2 as SNEGSKA (reference sequence). The CDR3 DNA reads as TGCAGTGCTAGAGGCGGTAGCGGGAGGGCGGGGTACAATGAGCAGTTCTTC. It yields the protein CSARGGSGRAGYNEQFF.

The V and J genes are TRBV24-1 and TRBJ2-6; D is perhaps TRBD1 (6 bases). V was trimmed by 3 bases and J by 0 bases, leaving 14 bases between them. The CDR3 totals 18 residues. The germline gives CDR1 KGHDR, CDR2 SFDVKD. CDR3 in amino acids: CATSDNSGVGSGANVLTF. The CDR3 DNA reads as TGTGCCACCAGTGATAATTCAGGGGTCGGCTCTGGGGCCAACGTCCTGACTTTC.

The chain links TRBV11-2 to TRBJ2-7; D call uncertain. Germline CDR1 reads SGHAT; CDR2 reads FQNNGV. This CDR3 has 14 residues. Trimming removed 1 base at V and 3 bases at J, with 10 bases between. The DNA of the CDR3 is TGTGCCAGCAGCTTAGTTAGGCAGAACTACGAGCAGTACTTC. Its translation: CASSLVRQNYEQYF.

This clonotype came up a few times. The J gene is TRBJ2-5, the V gene TRBV5-1; tentative D call: TRBD1 (5 bases). Between the trimmed V and J ends, which lost 6 bases and 4 bases, there was a span of 19 bases. This CDR3 is built from 15 residues. The germline CDR1 and CDR2 sequences are SGHRS and YFSETQ. The CDR3 is CASTQGATLPETQYF. The DNA for the CDR3 is TGCGCCAGCACCCAGGGCGCGACCCTTCCAGAGACCCAGTACTTC.

This clonotype was counted ten times or more. This chain joins TRBV12-3 or TRBV12-4 and TRBJ2-1, with D perhaps given as TRBD1 or TRBD2 (6 bases each). CDR3 length equals 13 residues. V was trimmed by 6 bases and J by 7 bases, leaving 13 bases between them. The CDR3 spells CASRATGRNEQFF. The CDR3 nucleotides read TGTGCCAGCAGAGCCACAGGGAGGAATGAGCAGTTCTTC.

This clonotype was counted a few times. This chain links TRBV20-1 with TRBJ2-3; no clear D gene. Germline CDR1 DFQATT, CDR2 SNEGSKA (reference sequence). The V end was cut by 5 bases, the J end by 2 bases, with 11 bases between. CDR3 length equals 13 residues. CDR3 in DNA: TGCAGTGCTCCGACTCAAAACACAGATACGCAGTATTTT. Encoded protein: CSAPTQNTDTQYF.

This chain uses TRBV18 with TRBJ1-5; a possible D gene is TRBD1 (6 bases). CDR1 and CDR2 (germline): KGHSH, LQKENI. The CDR3 contains 15 residues. Trimming took 1 base from V and 5 from J, leaving 12 bases between them. The CDR3 reads CASSPQKNRDQPQHF. DNA of the CDR3: TGTGCCAGCTCACCACAAAAAAACAGGGATCAGCCCCAGCATTTT.

V and J are TRBV2 and TRBJ2-1, with a possible D match to TRBD2 (5 bases). Germline-derived CDR1 and CDR2 are SNHLY and FYNNEI. Trimming took 5 bases from V and 14 from J, leaving 22 bases between them. This CDR3 region has 14 residues. The CDR3 bases are TGTGCCAGCAGTTTTCGGGATCTTACACACCAGGAGTTCTTC. Protein sequence: CASSFRDLTHQEFF.

This rearrangement joins TRBV5-1 to TRBJ2-5; no reliable D call. Trimming pared 3 bases from V and 2 bases from J, leaving 8 bases between. Germline lookup yields CDR1 SGHRS and CDR2 YFSETQ. This CDR3 has 13 residues. DNA for the CDR3: TGCGCCAGCAGCTCGGTCCATCAAGAGACCCAGTACTTC. Protein sequence: CASSSVHQETQYF.

The gene calls are TRBV6-1 and TRBJ1-1, with TRBD1 matching over 7 bases. CDR1 is MNHNS, CDR2 SASEGT, per germline. The ends lost 10 bases at V and 0 bases at J; junction bases unmatched: 8. The CDR3 is made up of 14 amino acids. The CDR3 spells CATRTGGMNTEAFF. CDR3 bases: TGTGCCACTAGGACAGGCGGGATGAACACTGAAGCTTTCTTT.

This rearrangement joins TRBV5-1 to TRBJ1-1; D might be TRBD1 (6 bases). In germline, CDR1 is SGHRS, CDR2 YFSETQ. The CDR3 has 14 amino acids. V was trimmed by 3 bases and J by 2 bases, leaving 11 bases between them. CDR3 in DNA: TGCGCCAGCAGCTGGACAGCTGATAACACTGAAGCTTTCTTT. Its translation is CASSWTADNTEAFF.

This clonotype was seen more than once but under ten times. The chain links TRBV11-2 to TRBJ2-7; 8 bases are a match to TRBD1. The CDR3 covers 14 residues. V shed 4 bases, J shed 0 bases, and the junction held 2 bases outside the gene matches. CDR1 is SGHAT and CDR2 is FQNNGV in the germline V gene. The CDR3 here is CASSSDRDSYEQYF. The DNA of the CDR3 is TGTGCCAGCAGCTCGGACAGGGACTCCTACGAGCAGTACTTC. Drawing the rest from reference TRBV11-2 and TRBJ2-7, the complete variable domain is EAGVAQSPRYKIIEKRQSVAFWCNPISGHATLYWYQQILGQGPKLLIQFQNNGVVDDSQLPKDRFSAERLKGVDSTLKIQPAKLEDSAVYLCASSSDRDSYEQYFGPGTRLTVT.

As concerns this clonotype: A much larger clone sits a single nucleotide away, making a read error possible. This chain uses TRBV24-1 with TRBJ2-1, with TRBD2 matching 10 bases. The CDR3 sequence is 15 residues long. Germline CDR1 is KGHDR and CDR2 is SFDVKD. V dropped 4 bases and J dropped 4; count of bases not matched to a gene: 3. This chain's CDR3 is CATSDPGLAYNEQFF. The CDR3 coding sequence is TGTGCCACCAGTGACCCGGGACTAGCGTACAATGAGCAGTTCTTC.

The J gene is TRBJ1-4, the V gene TRBV18, with D possibly being TRBD1 (5 bases). Between the trimmed V and J ends, which lost 3 bases and 8 bases, there was a span of 13 bases. Germline CDR1 is KGHSH and CDR2 is LQKENI. This CDR3 is built from 14 residues. The CDR3, as DNA: TGTGCCAGCTCACCGAATGGGGACGGGGAAAAACTGTTTTTT. It translates to CASSPNGDGEKLFF.

The rearrangement joins TRBV5-1 to TRBJ1-4; D not certain. This CDR3 contains 13 residues. V was shortened by 4 bases and J by 5 bases, with 9 bases between the two germline ends. Germline V gene lookup returns CDR1 SGHRS and CDR2 YFSETQ. The CDR3 coding sequence is TGCGCCAGCAGCCAGTCTACGAATGAAAAACTGTTTTTT. It specifies CASSQSTNEKLFF.